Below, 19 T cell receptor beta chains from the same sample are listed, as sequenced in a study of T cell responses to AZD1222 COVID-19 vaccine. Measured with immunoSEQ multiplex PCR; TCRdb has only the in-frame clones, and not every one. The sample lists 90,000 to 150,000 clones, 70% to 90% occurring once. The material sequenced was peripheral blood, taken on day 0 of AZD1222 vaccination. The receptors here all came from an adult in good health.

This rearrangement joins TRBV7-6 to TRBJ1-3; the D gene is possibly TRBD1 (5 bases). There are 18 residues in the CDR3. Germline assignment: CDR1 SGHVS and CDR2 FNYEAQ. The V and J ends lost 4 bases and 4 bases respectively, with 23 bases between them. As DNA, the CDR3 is TGTGCCAGCAGCTCGCCGGGACTCTTGATTAGTTCGGGAAACACCATATATTTT. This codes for CASSSPGLLISSGNTIYF.

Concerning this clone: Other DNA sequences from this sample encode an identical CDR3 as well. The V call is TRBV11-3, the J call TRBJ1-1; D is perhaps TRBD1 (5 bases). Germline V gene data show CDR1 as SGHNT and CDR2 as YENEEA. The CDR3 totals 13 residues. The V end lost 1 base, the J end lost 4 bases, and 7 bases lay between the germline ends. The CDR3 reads CASSLVQGTEAFF. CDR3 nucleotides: TGTGCCAGCAGCTTAGTCCAGGGCACTGAAGCTTTCTTT.

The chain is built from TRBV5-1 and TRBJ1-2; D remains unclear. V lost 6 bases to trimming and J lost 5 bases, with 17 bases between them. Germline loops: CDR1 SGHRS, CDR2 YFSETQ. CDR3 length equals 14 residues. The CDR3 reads CASKVVLGSYGYTF. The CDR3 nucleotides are TGCGCCAGCAAGGTTGTACTTGGTAGTTATGGCTACACCTTC.

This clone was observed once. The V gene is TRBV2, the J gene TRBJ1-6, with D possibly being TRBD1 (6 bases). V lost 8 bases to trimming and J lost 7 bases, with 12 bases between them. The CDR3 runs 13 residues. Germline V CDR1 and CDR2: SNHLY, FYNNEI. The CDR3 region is CASFLTGNSPLHF. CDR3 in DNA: TGTGCCAGCTTTCTCACAGGGAATTCACCCCTCCACTTT.

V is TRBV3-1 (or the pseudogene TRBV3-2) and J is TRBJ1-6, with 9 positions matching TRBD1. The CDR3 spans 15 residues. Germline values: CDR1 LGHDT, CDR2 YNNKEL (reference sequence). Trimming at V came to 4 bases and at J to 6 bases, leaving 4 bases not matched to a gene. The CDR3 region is CASSLGTGRNSPLHF. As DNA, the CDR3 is TGTGCCAGCAGCCTCGGGACAGGGCGTAATTCACCCCTCCACTTT.

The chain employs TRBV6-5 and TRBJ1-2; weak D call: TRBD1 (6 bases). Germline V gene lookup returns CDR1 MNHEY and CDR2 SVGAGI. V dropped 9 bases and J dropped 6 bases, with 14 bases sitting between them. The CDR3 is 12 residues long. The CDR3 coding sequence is TGTGCCAGTTCCACAGGGAAAAATGGCTACACCTTC. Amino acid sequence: CASSTGKNGYTF.

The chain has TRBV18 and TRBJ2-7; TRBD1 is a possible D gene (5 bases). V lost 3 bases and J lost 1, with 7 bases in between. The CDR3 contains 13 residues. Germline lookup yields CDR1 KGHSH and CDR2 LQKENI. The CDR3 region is CASSPDSSYEQYF. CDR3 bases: TGTGCCAGCTCACCCGACAGTTCCTACGAGCAGTACTTC.

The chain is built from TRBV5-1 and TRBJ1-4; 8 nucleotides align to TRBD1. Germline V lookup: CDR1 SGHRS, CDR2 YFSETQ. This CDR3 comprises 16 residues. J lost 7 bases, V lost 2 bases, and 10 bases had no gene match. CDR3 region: CASSFSSGGFGEKLFF. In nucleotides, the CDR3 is TGCGCCAGCAGCTTTTCCTCAGGGGGCTTTGGTGAAAAACTGTTTTTT.

DNA for the CDR3: TGTGCCAGCAGCCGCAGAGGGGGGTCCAACACTGAAGCTTTCTTT. Its translation: CASSRRGGSNTEAFF. V gene TRBV3-1 (or the pseudogene TRBV3-2) combines with J gene TRBJ1-1, with D possibly being TRBD1 (6 bases). Germline V gene data show CDR1 as LGHDT and CDR2 as YNNKEL (reference sequence). Trimming cost V 4 bases and J 2 bases, with 14 bases left between them. This CDR3 has 15 amino acids.

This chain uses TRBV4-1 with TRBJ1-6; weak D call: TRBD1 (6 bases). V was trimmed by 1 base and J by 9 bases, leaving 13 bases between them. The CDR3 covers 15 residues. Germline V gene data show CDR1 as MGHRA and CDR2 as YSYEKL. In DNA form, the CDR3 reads TGCGCCAGCAGCCAAGGGACAGCCAGCGGTTCACCCCTCCACTTT. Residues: CASSQGTASGSPLHF.

CDR3 nucleotide sequence: TGTGCCAGCAGCCACCACCGGGACAGTGGCACAGATACGCAGTATTTT. Translating gives CASSHHRDSGTDTQYF. This chain connects TRBV3-1 (or the pseudogene TRBV3-2) to TRBJ2-3; 7 bases are a match to TRBD1. The germline gives CDR1 LGHDT, CDR2 YNNKEL (reference sequence). The CDR3 loop spans 16 amino acids. V was pared by 3 bases and J by 1 base, with 7 bases of the junction left unmatched.

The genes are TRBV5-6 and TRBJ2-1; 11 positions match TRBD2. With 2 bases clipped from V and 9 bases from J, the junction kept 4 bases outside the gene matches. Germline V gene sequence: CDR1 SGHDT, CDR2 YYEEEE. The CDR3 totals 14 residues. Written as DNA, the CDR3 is TGTGCCAGCAGCTTAACTAGCGGGAGTCGTGAGCAGTTCTTC. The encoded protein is CASSLTSGSREQFF.

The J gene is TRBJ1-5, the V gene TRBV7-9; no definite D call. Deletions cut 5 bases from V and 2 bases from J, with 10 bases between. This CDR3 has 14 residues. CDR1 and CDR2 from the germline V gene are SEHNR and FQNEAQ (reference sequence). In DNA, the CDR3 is TGTGCCAGCAGCCCCGTAGTTGGCAATCAGCCCCAGCATTTT. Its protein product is CASSPVVGNQPQHF.

The CDR3 DNA reads TGTGCCAGCAGCCGAGACAGGCGTACTGAAGCTTTCTTT. Residues: CASSRDRRTEAFF. The chain links TRBV5-4 to TRBJ1-1; weak D call: TRBD1 (6 bases). Trimming cost V 4 bases and J 5 bases, with 12 bases left between them. Germline V gene sequence: CDR1 SGHNT, CDR2 YYREEE (reference sequence). The CDR3 has 13 amino acids.

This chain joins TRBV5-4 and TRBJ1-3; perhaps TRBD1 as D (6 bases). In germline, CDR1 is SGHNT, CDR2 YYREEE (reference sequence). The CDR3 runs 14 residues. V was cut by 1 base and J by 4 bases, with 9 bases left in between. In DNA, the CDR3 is TGTGCCAGCAGCTTGCAGGGGCCGGGAAACACCATATATTTT. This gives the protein CASSLQGPGNTIYF.

CDR3 amino acids: CASSFDRAGANVLTF. The CDR3 DNA is TGTGCCAGCAGCTTTGACAGGGCTGGGGCCAACGTCCTGACTTTC. The J gene is TRBJ2-6, the V gene TRBV2; 7 nucleotides line up with TRBD1. The germline CDR1 and CDR2 sequences are SNHLY and FYNNEI. The CDR3 is 15 amino acids. Unmatched junction bases numbered 4, after V lost 6 bases and J lost 2 bases.

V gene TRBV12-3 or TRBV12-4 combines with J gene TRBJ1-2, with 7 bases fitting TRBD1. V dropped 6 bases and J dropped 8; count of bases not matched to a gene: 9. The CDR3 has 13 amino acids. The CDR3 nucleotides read TGTGCCAGCAGACGCGACAGGGCTTACGGCTACACCTTC. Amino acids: CASRRDRAYGYTF.

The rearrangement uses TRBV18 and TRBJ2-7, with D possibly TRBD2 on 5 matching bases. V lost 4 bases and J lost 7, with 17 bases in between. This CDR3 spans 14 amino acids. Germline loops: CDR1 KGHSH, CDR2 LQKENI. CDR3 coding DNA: TGTGCCAGCTCACAGGCAGAGGGCTCTGGAGAGCAGTACTTC. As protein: CASSQAEGSGEQYF.

This CDR3 is CASSPGPAAPSYGYTF. In DNA form, the CDR3 reads TGTGCCAGTAGTCCGGGCCCGGCGGCCCCTAGCTATGGCTACACCTTC. The genes are TRBV19 and TRBJ1-2, with no clear D. V lost 5 bases and J lost 4, with 20 bases in between. CDR1 and CDR2 (germline): LNHDA, SQIVND (reference sequence). This CDR3 comprises 16 residues.